The rows below give T cell receptor beta chains drawn from one sample of a study of OX40 agonist ivuxolimab in advanced cancers. Produced via immunoSEQ multiplex PCR; TCRdb's table is partial and in-frame only. The sample records more than 85,000 clones, roughly 87% being singletons. Sequenced here: CD4+ or CD8+ T cells sorted from blood, sampled in a trial of the OX40 agonist ivuxolimab. The receptors originated from an adult with an advanced solid tumor such as melanoma, head and neck, liver or kidney cancer. Both conserved end residues are trimmed from each CDR3. A D gene is named only where the DNA matches it firmly. A row's size may be missing; if present it is once, few, many or a size class.

d_call,v_call,clone_size,cdr3_aa
TRBD1,TRBV12-5,NA,ASGLGGQGSGELF
TRBD2,TRBV6-4,few,ASSDGLAEHGKNMD
NA,TRBV5-1,NA,ASSILGQSNTEAF
TRBD2,TRBV6-5,NA,ASSYLLAGGSYEQY
NA,TRBV6-4,NA,ASSPRGGAGTQY
NA,TRBV7-2,NA,ASSLIPTGNTIY
TRBD1,TRBV7-9,NA,ASSMDRGAGELF
NA,TRBV6-5,NA,ASSSMGGSIPLH
NA,TRBV6-1,NA,ASSEATSGLLGQY
NA,TRBV2,NA,ASRGEGHDLI